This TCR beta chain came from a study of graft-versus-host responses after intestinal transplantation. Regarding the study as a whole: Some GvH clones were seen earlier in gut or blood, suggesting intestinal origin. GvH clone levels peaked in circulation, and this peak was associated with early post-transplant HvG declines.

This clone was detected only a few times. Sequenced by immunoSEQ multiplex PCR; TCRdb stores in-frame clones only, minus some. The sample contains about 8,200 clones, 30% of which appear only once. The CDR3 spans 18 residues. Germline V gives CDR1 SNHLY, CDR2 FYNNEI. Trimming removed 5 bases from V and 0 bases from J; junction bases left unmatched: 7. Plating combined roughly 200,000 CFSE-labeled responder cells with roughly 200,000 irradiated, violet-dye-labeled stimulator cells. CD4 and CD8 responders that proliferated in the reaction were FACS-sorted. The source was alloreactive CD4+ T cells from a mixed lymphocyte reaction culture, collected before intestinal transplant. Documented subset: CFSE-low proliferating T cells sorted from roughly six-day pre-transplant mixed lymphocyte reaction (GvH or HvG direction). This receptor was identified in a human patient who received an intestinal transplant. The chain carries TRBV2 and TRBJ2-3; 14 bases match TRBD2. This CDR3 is CASSRTSGRSASTDTQYF. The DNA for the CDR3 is TGTGCCAGCAGTCGGACTAGCGGGAGGTCGGCTAGCACAGATACGCAGTATTTT.